The TCR beta chain under discussion was sequenced for a study of cytomegalovirus exposure and HLA in healthy donors. Repertoires were generated with immunoSEQ multiplex PCR, while TCRdb's copy carries only in-frame clones and drops some. Among 150,000 to 200,000 clones listed, around four fifths were seen once. V gave up 1 base and J gave up 3 bases; unmatched junction bases: 3. The CDR3 sequence is 14 residues long. Germline lookup yields CDR1 SGHAT and CDR2 FQNNGV. The clonotype was recovered from a man aged 25 to 45 in good health and CMV-seropositive. This chain links TRBV11-2 with TRBJ2-7; 7 nucleotides align to TRBD1. The sequencing input was PBMCs. For the CDR3, the DNA is TGTGCCAGCAGCTTAGTTAGGGGGCGCTACGAGCAGTACTTC. This gives the protein CASSLVRGRYEQYF.